This T cell receptor beta chain came from a study of response to subunit inactivated influenza vaccine. CDR1 is SQVTM, CDR2 ANQGSEA, per germline. The CDR3 loop spans 18 amino acids. Trimming left V 3 bases short and J 0 bases short, with 21 bases between. In this sample, this clonotype turned up many times. Its antigen is currently unknown. Study-wide results and limits: Authors suggested that a seasonal influenza vaccination recruits few new T cells each time.

MiXCR was run by TCRdb on the RT-PCR reads, yielding one entry per CDR3 protein. The repertoire includes fewer than 700,000 distinct CDR3 sequences, under 15% of them detected once, and under 15% sits in the top ten. The sample consisted of PBMCs from blood, taken roughly 45 days after vaccination. This sequence was found in a man aged 45-60 years who received an inactivated influenza vaccine. The gene calls are TRBV29-1 and TRBJ1-5; D is unclear. The CDR3 nucleotides read TGCAGCGTTGATGCGGGGAGTCTTACTTTCTATAGCAATCAGCCCCAGCATTTT. Translation: CSVDAGSLTFYSNQPQHF.